These 20 T cell receptor beta chains were all obtained from the same sample, sequenced in a study of blood T cell repertoires in COVID-19. The data were produced by immunoSEQ multiplex PCR, yet TCRdb's version contains in-frame clones alone and is incomplete. The table has around 200,000 clones, 70% to 80% seen once. The sequencing input was peripheral blood. The receptors were sampled from a woman in her forties or fifties with acute or convalescent COVID-19.

The chain couples TRBV21-1 to TRBJ1-1. TRBV21-1 is classified as a pseudogene. CDR3 length: 17 amino acids. This CDR3 reads CASSNNRGSSMNTEAFF. The CDR3 DNA reads TGTGCCAGCAGCAATAATCGGGGGTCCTCCATGAACACTGAAGCTTTCTTT.

The rearrangement links TRBV19 to TRBJ1-1, with 7 bases lining up with TRBD1. Germline loops: CDR1 LNHDA, CDR2 SQIVND (reference sequence). Losses at the gene ends were 1 base for V and 1 base for J; bases not matched to a gene: 3. CDR3 length equals 15 residues. The CDR3 protein is CASSIGGTANTEAFF. DNA of the CDR3: TGTGCCAGTAGTATAGGAGGGACAGCGAACACTGAAGCTTTCTTT.

This clone was seen repeatedly, ten times or more. The J gene is TRBJ2-1, the V gene TRBV13; the D gene is possibly TRBD2 (6 bases). V was pared by 4 bases and J by 9 bases, with 16 bases between. The CDR3 contains 14 residues. Germline CDR1 PRHDT, CDR2 FYEKMQ (reference sequence). The CDR3 coding sequence is TGTGCCAGCAGCTCTTGGACTAAAAAGGGTGAGCAGTTCTTC. It yields the protein CASSSWTKKGEQFF.

The gene calls are TRBV4-1 and TRBJ2-1, with D possibly TRBD2 on 5 matching bases. Per germline, CDR1 MGHRA and CDR2 YSYEKL. This CDR3 is 16 amino acids long. The ends were cut back, 0 bases at V and 0 bases at J, with 9 bases in the middle. The CDR3 bases are TGCGCCAGCAGCCAAGAGAGGGCTAGCTCCTACAATGAGCAGTTCTTC. This encodes CASSQERASSYNEQFF.

The V and J genes are TRBV2 and TRBJ2-7, with D maybe TRBD2 (6 bases). Germline loops: CDR1 SNHLY, CDR2 FYNNEI. The CDR3 has 17 residues. Trimming cost V 0 bases and J 3 bases, with 18 bases left between them. Here the CDR3 reads CASSEARGRDFGYEQYF. CDR3 nucleotides: TGTGCCAGCAGTGAAGCGCGAGGCAGGGACTTCGGCTACGAGCAGTACTTC.

The rearrangement joins TRBV14 to TRBJ1-1; TRBD1 matches 9 bases. CDR1 SGHDN and CDR2 FVKESK come from the germline V gene. The CDR3 runs 16 residues. V was pared by 7 bases and J by 5 bases, with 14 bases of the junction left unmatched. The CDR3, as DNA: TGTGCCAGCACCTTCGCGGGACAGGGTCCGGGAACTGAAGCTTTCTTT. This gives the protein CASTFAGQGPGTEAFF.

V gene TRBV10-3 combines with J gene TRBJ2-7; a possible D gene is TRBD1 (6 bases). The CDR3 extends over 15 amino acids. Trimming left V 5 bases short and J 0 bases short, with 14 bases between. The germline CDR1 and CDR2 sequences are ENHRY and SYGVKD. Here the CDR3 reads CAISTGTSTSYEQYF. CDR3 in DNA: TGTGCCATCAGTACCGGGACATCGACCTCCTACGAGCAGTACTTC.

The rearrangement uses TRBV27 and TRBJ1-2; TRBD1 might be the D (6 bases). Between the trimmed V and J ends, which lost 6 bases and 6 bases, there was a span of 14 bases. In germline, CDR1 is MNHEY, CDR2 SMNVEV (reference sequence). The CDR3 consists of 13 residues. The CDR3 nucleotides are TGTGCCAGCAGACCGACCGGGACAAATGGCTACACCTTC. Translating it yields CASRPTGTNGYTF.

The chain carries TRBV2 and TRBJ1-2; no definite D call. Germline V gene sequence: CDR1 SNHLY, CDR2 FYNNEI. This CDR3 spans 12 amino acids. Trimming took 3 bases from V and 4 from J, leaving 6 bases between them. The CDR3 protein is CASSDRGYGYTF. The CDR3 nucleotides are TGTGCCAGCAGTGATAGAGGCTATGGCTACACCTTC.

The V call is TRBV9, the J call TRBJ2-7; 13 bases are shared with TRBD2. The trim removed 4 bases at V and 2 bases at J, leaving 9 bases unmatched. The CDR3 runs to 17 residues. Germline CDR1 is SGDLS and CDR2 is YYNGEE. The CDR3 spells CASSSRGTSGAPYEQYF. The DNA for the CDR3 is TGTGCCAGCAGCTCCCGTGGGACTAGCGGGGCCCCCTACGAGCAGTACTTC.

The chain has TRBV11-2 and TRBJ2-6; 9 nucleotides align to TRBD2. Trimming took 9 bases from V and 1 from J; bases not matched to a gene: 4. This CDR3 is built from 15 residues. Germline CDR1 SGHAT, CDR2 FQNNGV. The CDR3 coding sequence is TGTGCCAGGGGCGGGGGGGCGTCTGGGGCCAACGTCCTGACTTTC. Translation gives CARGGGASGANVLTF.

The chain couples TRBV30 to TRBJ2-3, with 14 bases matching TRBD2. The CDR3 is made up of 15 amino acids. From germline, CDR1 is GTSNPN and CDR2 SVGIG (reference sequence). V lost 5 bases to trimming and J lost 4 bases; unmatched junction nucleotides: 5. The chain's CDR3 is CAWGTSGSWADTQYF. CDR3 nucleotide sequence: TGTGCCTGGGGGACTAGCGGGAGTTGGGCAGATACGCAGTATTTT.

This clone was recorded once. The gene calls are TRBV5-1 and TRBJ2-1; a possible D gene is TRBD1 (6 bases). Germline assignment: CDR1 SGHRS and CDR2 YFSETQ. The CDR3 is 12 amino acids. Trimming cost V 9 bases and J 10 bases, with 17 bases left between them. The CDR3 protein is CATSMTGLEQFF. Here the CDR3 DNA reads TGCGCCACCTCGATGACAGGTCTGGAGCAGTTCTTC.

This rearrangement joins TRBV5-1 to TRBJ2-2; 11 positions match TRBD1. Germline V gives CDR1 SGHRS, CDR2 YFSETQ. After removal of 4 bases from V and 0 bases from J, the junction contained 5 bases not matched to a gene. The CDR3 spans 17 residues. The CDR3 loop is CASSTGQGATNTGELFF. DNA for the CDR3: TGCGCCAGCAGCACCGGACAGGGGGCGACGAACACCGGGGAGCTGTTTTTT.

The genes are TRBV5-1 and TRBJ2-1; D is possibly TRBD2 (6 bases). The CDR3 spans 14 residues. The ends were cut back, 0 bases at V and 5 bases at J, with 9 bases in the middle. Per the germline V gene, CDR1 is SGHRS and CDR2 is YFSETQ. CDR3 in amino acids: CASSLAAGHNEQFF. CDR3 sequence (DNA): TGCGCCAGCAGCTTGGCAGCGGGCCACAATGAGCAGTTCTTC.

The rearrangement links TRBV15 to TRBJ1-2, with 9 nucleotides matching TRBD1. Germline V gene sequence: CDR1 LNHNV, CDR2 YYDKDF (reference sequence). The CDR3 consists of 16 residues. The J segment lost 4 bases and the V segment lost 0 bases, leaving 6 bases of the junction unmatched. CDR3 DNA: TGTGCCACCAGCAGAGATTGGACAGGGGACCCCTATGGCTACACCTTC. It specifies CATSRDWTGDPYGYTF.

The V and J genes are TRBV2 and TRBJ1-6; D is undetermined. The CDR3 sequence is 15 residues long. Germline CDR1 is SNHLY and CDR2 is FYNNEI. Trimming took off 6 bases at V and 1 base at J, with 10 bases between the two ends. As DNA, the CDR3 is TGTGCCAGCAGACGAACCAGTTCCTATAATTCACCCCTCCACTTT. Protein: CASRRTSSYNSPLHF. Filled out from reference TRBV2 and TRBJ1-6, the complete variable domain reads EPEVTQTPSHQVTQMGQEVILRCVPISNHLYFYWYRQILGQKVEFLVSFYNNEISEKSEIFDDQFSVERPDGSNFTLKIRSTKLEDSAMYFCASRRTSSYNSPLHFGNGTRLTVT.

The V and J genes are TRBV6-1 and TRBJ1-3; 7 bases map to TRBD1. V gave up 3 bases and J gave up 3 bases; unmatched junction bases: 14. CDR3 length: 18 residues. Germline loops: CDR1 MNHNS, CDR2 SASEGT. CDR3 nucleotide sequence: TGTGCCAGCAGTGAGCAACCCTTAGTTCGGGACAGTGGAAACACCATATATTTT. It is translated as CASSEQPLVRDSGNTIYF.

The chain uses TRBV19 and TRBJ1-1; D gene ambiguous. This CDR3 contains 17 residues. In germline, CDR1 is LNHDA, CDR2 SQIVND (reference sequence). V was pared by 9 bases and J by 6 bases, with 29 bases between. In nucleotides, the CDR3 is TGTGCCAGCTTGTTCCGGAGGAAAGGGTTTGGAACCCCTGAAGCTTTCTTT. As protein: CASLFRRKGFGTPEAFF. The variable domain in full, completed from reference TRBV19 and TRBJ1-1, reads DGGITQSPKYLFRKEGQNVTLSCEQNLNHDAMYWYRQDPGQGLRLIYYSQIVNDFQKGDIAEGYSVSREKKESFPLTVTSAQKNPTAFYLCASLFRRKGFGTPEAFFGQGTRLTVV.

The rearrangement uses TRBV27 and TRBJ2-7; 7 nucleotides match TRBD2. V lost 2 bases to trimming and J lost 5 bases; unmatched junction nucleotides: 3. CDR3 length equals 13 residues. Germline values: CDR1 MNHEY, CDR2 SMNVEV (reference sequence). The CDR3 region is CASSLGGGNEQYF. The CDR3 DNA reads TGTGCCAGCAGTTTAGGGGGAGGGAACGAGCAGTACTTC.